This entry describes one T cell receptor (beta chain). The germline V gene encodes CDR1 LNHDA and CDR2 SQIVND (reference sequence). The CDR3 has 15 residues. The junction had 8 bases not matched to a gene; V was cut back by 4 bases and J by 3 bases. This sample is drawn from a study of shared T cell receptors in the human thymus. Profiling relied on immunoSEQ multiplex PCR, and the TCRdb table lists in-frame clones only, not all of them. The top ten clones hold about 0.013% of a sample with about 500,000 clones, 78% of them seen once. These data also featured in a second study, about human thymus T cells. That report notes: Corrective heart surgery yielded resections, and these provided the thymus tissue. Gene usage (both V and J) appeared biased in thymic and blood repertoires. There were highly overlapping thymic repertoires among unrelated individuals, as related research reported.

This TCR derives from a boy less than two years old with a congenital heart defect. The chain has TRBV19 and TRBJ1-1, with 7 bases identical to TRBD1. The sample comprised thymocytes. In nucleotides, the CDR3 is TGTGCCAGTAGTACCAGCCGGCAGGGGGACACTGAAGCTTTCTTT. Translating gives CASSTSRQGDTEAFF.